This TCR beta chain was identified during a study of CD8 T cells in Susac syndrome. Random hexamers were used to reverse transcribe an amount of 0.5 to 1 ug RNA. Multiplex immunoSEQ PCR targeted 54 Vbeta and 13 Jbeta TCR beta segments. TCRdb passed the immunoSEQ multiplex PCR reads through MiXCR, listing each CDR3 protein once. The table lists more than 65,000 distinct CDR3 sequences, 85% to 95% of them singletons, with about 0.6% in the top ten. V dropped 2 bases and J dropped 3; count of bases not matched to a gene: 3. The CDR3 contains 14 residues. Looked up from germline, CDR1 is GTSNPN and CDR2 is SVGIG (reference sequence). TCR beta from blood CD8+ and CD4+ T cells was sequenced. The multiple sclerosis control cohort comprised treatment-naive individuals presenting with stable or active relapsing-remitting disease. Negative isolation yielded CD4+ and CD8+ T cells, and FACS enriched TEMRA cells.

The sequence was collected from a human donor with multiple sclerosis. The chain recombines TRBV30 with TRBJ2-2, with TRBD1 identical over 7 bases. The material sequenced was CD8+ T cells from PBMCs. DNA of the CDR3: TGTGCCTGGAGTCTCGGGACAGACACCGGGGAGCTGTTTTTT. Protein: CAWSLGTDTGELFF.